The present TCR beta chain was sequenced within a study of T cell repertoires in cytomegalovirus infection. Overall study findings and caveats: CMV carriers with the relevant HLA were identified by cumulative public TCR beta family frequency.

With 5 bases removed from V and 1 base from J, the gap between germline ends came to 15 bases. The CDR3 has 15 residues. The germline CDR1 and CDR2 sequences are DFQATT and SNEGSKA (reference sequence). The table lists this clonotype with a few counts. As yet, its antigen is unknown. Via MiXCR, TCRdb re-called the reads, giving one row per CDR3 protein. The profile shows under 600,000 distinct CDR3 sequences, about 17% of them singletons. This TCR was recovered from a human donor in good health (CMV status not recorded). Some clones in this sample may be carry-over from other donors' samples. Specimen: CD8+ T cells from PBMCs. This chain uses TRBV20-1 with TRBJ1-5; possible D gene TRBD1, 5 bases. The CDR3 region has the DNA TGCAGTGCTCGCTCCAGTGGGGGAAGCAATCAGCCCCAGCATTTT. Translating it yields CSARSSGGSNQPQHF.